This entry lists 28 T cell receptor beta chains sequenced from one sample in a study of a mutant IDH1 vaccine in newly diagnosed glioma. Their cognate antigens are unknown. Here immunoSEQ multiplex PCR was the method, and the copy in TCRdb shows in-frame clones only, minus some. This table holds 26,000 or so clones, 70% to 90% found once. Described time point: week 35, safety follow-up. In every dose of vaccine, 300 ug of mutant IDH1 20-mer peptide was given alongside topical imiquimod. This specimen consisted of PBMCs, obtained from a glioma patient whose treatment included an IDH1 peptide vaccine. The source is a man aged 25 to 45 with glioma.

This clone was seen once. V usage is TRBV4-3 and J usage is TRBJ1-2; the match to TRBD1 covers 7 bases. The CDR3 extends over 14 amino acids. Germline V gives CDR1 LGHNA, CDR2 YSLEER. After removal of 5 bases from V and 1 base from J, the junction contained 4 bases not matched to a gene. CDR3 coding DNA: TGCGCCAGCAGCTGGGACAGTGATAACTATGGCTACACCTTC. This codes for CASSWDSDNYGYTF.

The chain couples TRBV10-3 to TRBJ2-2; 10 bases align to TRBD1. The CDR3 covers 16 residues. Germline V gene sequence: CDR1 ENHRY, CDR2 SYGVKD. Trimming cost V 5 bases and J 0 bases; bases outside gene matches: 3. The chain's CDR3 is CAISNGQGANTGELFF. The CDR3 DNA follows: TGTGCCATCAGTAACGGACAGGGGGCGAACACCGGGGAGCTGTTTTTT.

This chain uses TRBV5-1 with TRBJ2-2; D may match TRBD1 or TRBD2 (5 bases each). The CDR3 length is 15 residues. The germline CDR1 and CDR2 sequences are SGHRS and YFSETQ. With 3 bases removed from V and 5 bases from J, the gap between germline ends came to 14 bases. CDR3 amino acids: CASSSVGGETGELFF. The DNA of the CDR3 is TGCGCCAGCAGCTCCGTTGGGGGAGAGACCGGGGAGCTGTTTTTT.

This chain links TRBV2 with TRBJ1-1; D ambiguous. This CDR3 has 12 amino acids. CDR1 is SNHLY, CDR2 FYNNEI, per germline. Deletions cut 5 bases from V and 11 bases from J, with 15 bases between. The CDR3 is CASSPPGPRAFF. In nucleotides, the CDR3 is TGTGCCAGCAGTCCCCCGGGCCCCAGGGCTTTCTTT.

This clone showed up just a few times. This chain joins TRBV11-2 and TRBJ2-5, with 7 bases lining up with TRBD2. The V and J ends lost 7 bases and 6 bases, in that order; junction bases with no gene match: 8. CDR1 and CDR2 from the germline V gene are SGHAT and FQNNGV. This CDR3 spans 13 amino acids. The CDR3 loop reads CASTAGDGKTQYF. The CDR3 DNA follows: TGTGCCAGCACGGCGGGGGACGGAAAGACCCAGTACTTC. The full variable domain, in which reference TRBV11-2 and TRBJ2-5 provide the parts outside the CDR3, is EAGVAQSPRYKIIEKRQSVAFWCNPISGHATLYWYQQILGQGPKLLIQFQNNGVVDDSQLPKDRFSAERLKGVDSTLKIQPAKLEDSAVYLCASTAGDGKTQYFGPGTRLLVL.

The chain is built from TRBV30 and TRBJ1-3; maybe TRBD1 (5 bases). The CDR3 spans 16 residues. With 5 bases removed from V and 0 bases from J, the gap between germline ends came to 17 bases. The V gene's germline CDR1 is GTSNPN and CDR2 SVGIG (reference sequence). The CDR3 DNA reads TGTGCCTGGGGTGGGGGGACCGACTTCTCTGGAAACACCATATATTTT. Its translation is CAWGGGTDFSGNTIYF. The entire variable domain, with the rest obtained from reference TRBV30 and TRBJ1-3, is as follows: SQTIHQWPATLVQPVGSPLSLECTVEGTSNPNLYWYRQAAGRGLQLLFYSVGIGQISSEVPQNLSASRPQDRQFILSSKKLLLSDSGFYLCAWGGGTDFSGNTIYFGEGSWLTVV.

This clone appeared a single time. CDR3 protein: CASSLRDLYEQYF. CDR3 coding DNA: TGCGCCAGCAGCCTCCGGGACCTCTACGAGCAGTACTTC. The chain combines TRBV4-1 with TRBJ2-7; D may match TRBD1 or TRBD2 (5 bases each). Between the trimmed V and J ends, which lost 4 bases and 3 bases, there was a span of 10 bases. The germline CDR1 and CDR2 sequences are MGHRA and YSYEKL. The CDR3 runs to 13 residues.

The chain employs TRBV27 and TRBJ2-7, with 14 positions matching TRBD2. The V segment lost 6 bases and the J segment 7 bases; nucleotides outside the gene matches: 5. Per germline, CDR1 MNHEY and CDR2 SMNVEV (reference sequence). The CDR3 covers 14 residues. The CDR3 DNA is TGTGCCAGCAGCGTGGGACTAGCGGGAGTGGAGCAGTACTTC. Translating it yields CASSVGLAGVEQYF.

The chain employs TRBV25-1 and TRBJ1-2, with 7 nucleotides matching TRBD1. The CDR3 covers 18 residues. The V segment lost 4 bases and the J segment 0 bases; nucleotides outside the gene matches: 14. Germline V lookup: CDR1 MGHDK, CDR2 SYGVNS. The CDR3 region is CASSAPIGRTGANYGYTF. The DNA of the CDR3 is TGTGCCAGCAGTGCCCCAATAGGCCGGACAGGAGCTAACTATGGCTACACCTTC.

The gene calls are TRBV7-2 and TRBJ1-1; no firm D call. CDR3 length: 17 residues. Deletions cut 1 base from V and 1 base from J, with 16 bases between. Germline V lookup: CDR1 SGHTA, CDR2 FQGNSA. The CDR3 DNA sequence: TGTGCCAGCAGCTTAGGTCCCGCGGCGGCGGGGAACACTGAAGCTTTCTTT. Translating gives CASSLGPAAAGNTEAFF.

The rearrangement uses TRBV5-6 and TRBJ2-7; a possible D gene is TRBD2 (5 bases). Germline V gives CDR1 SGHDT, CDR2 YYEEEE. The CDR3 runs 16 residues. Trimming pared 4 bases from V and 2 bases from J, leaving 19 bases between. The CDR3 region has the DNA TGTGCCAGCAGCCCGATTGACGGACTGCGTCCCTACGAGCAGTACTTC. Amino acid sequence: CASSPIDGLRPYEQYF.

The chain couples TRBV7-2 to TRBJ2-7; the D is unclear. CDR1 is SGHTA and CDR2 is FQGNSA in the germline V gene. This CDR3 contains 14 residues. V was cut by 3 bases and J by 2 bases, with 11 bases left in between. Written as DNA, the CDR3 is TGTGCCAGCAGCTTGGCGTCAGCCCCCTACGAGCAGTACTTC. Translating gives CASSLASAPYEQYF.

The gene calls are TRBV5-4 and TRBJ2-7; D is undetermined. Germline lookup yields CDR1 SGHNT and CDR2 YYREEE (reference sequence). Trimming took off 5 bases at V and 3 bases at J, with 12 bases between the two ends. The CDR3 covers 13 residues. The chain's CDR3 is CASRDDSNYEQYF. In DNA form, the CDR3 reads TGTGCCAGCAGGGACGATTCCAACTACGAGCAGTACTTC.

The chain employs TRBV10-3 and TRBJ2-5, with D perhaps TRBD1 or TRBD2 (6 bases each). Between the trimmed V and J ends, which lost 10 bases and 5 bases, there was a span of 17 bases. The length of the CDR3 is 13 residues. From germline, CDR1 is ENHRY and CDR2 SYGVKD. In nucleotides, the CDR3 is TGTGCCACACAACAGGAGGGGGTGGAGACCCAGTACTTC. Translation gives CATQQEGVETQYF.

The chain employs TRBV29-1 and TRBJ1-2; D is undetermined. Germline V gives CDR1 SQVTM, CDR2 ANQGSEA. There are 14 residues in the CDR3. Deletions cut 4 bases from V and 2 bases from J, with 14 bases between. CDR3 coding DNA: TGCAGCGTTGCGGACCTGAGACTAAACTATGGCTACACCTTC. It translates to CSVADLRLNYGYTF.

This rearrangement joins TRBV9 to TRBJ2-3; D is undetermined. Germline V CDR1 and CDR2: SGDLS, YYNGEE. The V gene lost 3 bases and the J gene lost 0 bases, with 11 bases spanning the gap. This CDR3 spans 15 amino acids. CDR3 coding DNA: TGTGCCAGCAGCGCTGGTGCGCGGAGCACAGATACGCAGTATTTT. It encodes CASSAGARSTDTQYF.

This sequence joins TRBV10-3 and TRBJ1-4; D remains ambiguous. Trimming removed 2 bases at V and 7 bases at J, with 14 bases between. This CDR3 has 15 amino acids. Looked up from germline, CDR1 is ENHRY and CDR2 is SYGVKD. Here the CDR3 reads CAISEDKGRSEKLFF. Here the CDR3 DNA reads TGTGCCATCAGTGAGGACAAAGGCCGGAGTGAAAAACTGTTTTTT.

The chain uses TRBV2 and TRBJ2-2, with 8 bases aligning to TRBD1. Germline assignment: CDR1 SNHLY and CDR2 FYNNEI. The CDR3 consists of 15 residues. Trimming cost V 1 base and J 8 bases; bases outside gene matches: 6. The CDR3 spells CASSEDRGMFGELFF. The CDR3 DNA reads TGTGCCAGCAGTGAAGACAGGGGGATGTTTGGGGAGCTGTTTTTT.

This chain joins TRBV9 and TRBJ2-7; perhaps TRBD1 as D (6 bases). Germline V gene data show CDR1 as SGDLS and CDR2 as YYNGEE. This CDR3 has 15 residues. Trimming shortened V by 3 bases and J by 3 bases, and 16 bases separated the two germline ends. CDR3 in DNA: TGTGCCAGCAGCGCCGATACCAGGGGAAGCTACGAGCAGTACTTC. Translating it yields CASSADTRGSYEQYF.

The V gene is TRBV18, the J gene TRBJ1-1; D uncertain. Germline loops: CDR1 KGHSH, CDR2 LQKENI. The CDR3 length is 15 residues. Trimming stripped 2 bases from V and 3 bases from J, with 13 bases between. CDR3 sequence: CASSPTLDGYTEAFF. CDR3 nucleotides: TGTGCCAGCTCACCAACCCTCGACGGATACACTGAAGCTTTCTTT.

This sequence joins TRBV5-1 and TRBJ1-6, with unresolved D. CDR3 length: 18 amino acids. CDR1 is SGHRS and CDR2 is YFSETQ in the germline V gene. V lost 2 bases, J lost 0 bases, and 15 bases lay in between. CDR3 sequence (DNA): TGCGCCAGCAGCTTTTTTTCTACCCGGAGCTCCTATAATTCACCCCTCCACTTT. Protein product: CASSFFSTRSSYNSPLHF. Combining the CDR3 with reference TRBV5-1 and TRBJ1-6 gives the whole variable domain KAGVTQTPRYLIKTRGQQVTLSCSPISGHRSVSWYQQTPGQGLQFLFEYFSETQRNKGNFPGRFSGRQFSNSRSEMNVSTLELGDSALYLCASSFFSTRSSYNSPLHFGNGTRLTVT.

This clone was picked up a small number of times. This chain joins TRBV19 and TRBJ1-6, with D maybe TRBD1 (5 bases). The CDR3 consists of 15 residues. Germline values: CDR1 LNHDA, CDR2 SQIVND (reference sequence). V dropped 8 bases and J dropped 6 bases, with 17 bases sitting between them. CDR3 sequence reads: CASGSGLMTNSPLHF. The CDR3 coding sequence is TGTGCCAGTGGTTCGGGACTGATGACTAATTCACCCCTCCACTTT.

V and J are TRBV25-1 and TRBJ2-7; D unresolved. The V end lost 3 bases, the J end lost 1 base, and 13 bases lay between the germline ends. The germline V gene encodes CDR1 MGHDK and CDR2 SYGVNS. The CDR3 has 15 residues. Here the CDR3 DNA reads TGTGCCAGCAGTGAGAATGGGCGCGGTTCCTACGAGCAGTACTTC. Translation gives CASSENGRGSYEQYF.

The chain uses TRBV19 and TRBJ1-1; a weak D match, TRBD1 (5 bases). CDR3 length: 14 residues. V was pared by 2 bases and J by 4 bases, with 11 bases between. CDR1 and CDR2 from the germline V gene are LNHDA and SQIVND (reference sequence). CDR3 protein: CASSISGGGTEAFF. The CDR3 coding sequence is TGTGCCAGTAGTATATCCGGGGGTGGCACTGAAGCTTTCTTT.

This clone was detected once. The CDR3 coding sequence is TGTGCCAGCAGCTCGCGGACTATCTCCTACGAGCAGTACTTC. Translated, it gives CASSSRTISYEQYF. J is TRBJ2-7 and V is TRBV5-6, with D possibly matching TRBD2 (6 bases). The CDR3 has 14 residues. Trimming took off 3 bases at V and 0 bases at J, with 10 bases between the two ends. Germline-derived CDR1 and CDR2 are SGHDT and YYEEEE.

The genes are TRBV5-8 and TRBJ2-7; 7 nucleotides align to TRBD1. Trimming cost V 3 bases and J 3 bases; bases outside gene matches: 9. The CDR3 sequence is 15 residues long. Germline V gene data show CDR1 as SGHTS and CDR2 as YDEGEE. CDR3 sequence: CASSSDPGQSYEQYF. CDR3 sequence (DNA): TGTGCCAGCAGCTCCGACCCGGGACAGAGCTACGAGCAGTACTTC.

The chain combines TRBV15 with TRBJ2-7, with 7 bases fitting TRBD1. From germline, CDR1 is LNHNV and CDR2 YYDKDF (reference sequence). Losses at the gene ends were 4 bases for V and 1 base for J; bases not matched to a gene: 7. This CDR3 is built from 15 residues. The CDR3: CATSKRTGSSYEQYF. CDR3 coding DNA: TGTGCCACCAGCAAACGGACAGGAAGTTCCTACGAGCAGTACTTC.

The genes are TRBV18 and TRBJ1-5; D is undetermined. Germline-derived CDR1 and CDR2 are KGHSH and LQKENI. The CDR3 has 13 residues. The V and J ends lost 1 base and 5 bases respectively, with 6 bases between them. CDR3 amino acids: CASSPLRDQPQHF. The DNA for the CDR3 is TGTGCCAGCTCACCACTAAGGGATCAGCCCCAGCATTTT.